The 29 T cell receptor beta chains presented below share a single source sample, sequenced in a study of T cells expressing NK-cell markers. TCRdb derives one entry per CDR3 protein from the 5' RACE reads, leaving out DNA. The table for this sample gives about 30,000 distinct CDR3 sequences. Sequencing input: blood T cells: a sorted CD56 or NKG2C T cell subset, CD4+ or CD8+ T cells, or bulk PBMC T cells (not recorded which). These receptors were obtained from a woman aged 18-70 years in good health.

The chain has TRBV3-1 and TRBJ2-1; the TCRdb call, TRBD1, lacks DNA for checking. CDR1 is LGHDT and CDR2 is YNNKEL in the germline V gene (reference sequence). The CDR3 has 15 amino acids. The CDR3 spells CASSPNRRGGNEQFF.

This sequence joins TRBV5-1 and TRBJ2-1; TCRdb designates TRBD2, a call that cannot be tested without DNA. The germline V gene encodes CDR1 SGHRS and CDR2 YFSETQ. CDR3 length equals 14 residues. CDR3 residues: CASSLGLVGNEQFF.

The rearrangement joins TRBV9 to TRBJ2-7. The CDR3 contains 14 residues. CDR1 SGDLS and CDR2 YYNGEE come from the germline V gene. The CDR3 is CASSVGGTRSEQYF.

The chain joins TRBV27 to TRBJ2-1; the TCRdb D gene call, TRBD1, has no DNA to confirm it. CDR3 length equals 15 residues. Germline assignment: CDR1 MNHEY and CDR2 SMNVEV (reference sequence). CDR3 sequence: CASSRTGGDLNEQFF.

The chain recombines TRBV5-6 with TRBJ2-7; TCRdb's assignment of TRBD1 cannot be checked, as there is no DNA. Germline V gene sequence: CDR1 SGHDT, CDR2 YYEEEE. The CDR3 totals 13 residues. The chain's CDR3 is CASDRGLPYEQYF.

The chain uses TRBV29-1 and TRBJ2-1; the D call of TRBD1 rests on TCRdb alone, since no DNA is present to check it. CDR3 length: 13 residues. Germline V gene data show CDR1 as SQVTM and CDR2 as ANQGSEA. CDR3 in amino acids: CSGTGTGRNEQFF.

By frequency, this clonotype is medium-sized (0.01 to 0.1%). J is TRBJ2-2 and V is TRBV27. CDR3 length: 11 amino acids. Germline-derived CDR1 and CDR2 are MNHEY and SMNVEV (reference sequence). The CDR3 sequence: CASSFTGELFF.

The chain carries TRBV24-1 and TRBJ2-3; the TCRdb D gene call, TRBD2, has no DNA to confirm it. Looked up from germline, CDR1 is KGHDR and CDR2 is SFDVKD. The CDR3 runs 15 residues. CDR3 residues: CATSDLAGVGDTQYF.

This chain uses TRBV5-1 with TRBJ1-1; the TCRdb call, TRBD1, lacks DNA for checking. The germline V gene has CDR1 SGHRS and CDR2 YFSETQ. This CDR3 spans 15 amino acids. The CDR3 here is CASSKDRGLNTEAFF. The variable domain in full, with the rest retrieved from reference TRBV5-1 and TRBJ1-1, is KAGVTQTPRYLIKTRGQQVTLSCSPISGHRSVSWYQQTPGQGLQFLFEYFSETQRNKGNFPGRFSGRQFSNSRSEMNVSTLELGDSALYLCASSKDRGLNTEAFFGQGTRLTVV.

This chain links TRBV3-1 with TRBJ2-5. This CDR3 is 14 amino acids long. Germline CDR1 reads LGHDT; CDR2 reads YNNKEL (reference sequence). The CDR3 sequence is CASSQLEKGETQYF.

V and J are TRBV12-3 or TRBV12-4 and TRBJ2-5; the D call from TCRdb, TRBD1, cannot be confirmed without DNA. CDR3 length: 13 amino acids. CDR3: CASSFGGFETQYF.

The chain has TRBV27 and TRBJ2-1; lacking DNA, the TRBD1 call made by TCRdb goes unchecked. Per the germline V gene, CDR1 is MNHEY and CDR2 is SMNVEV (reference sequence). This CDR3 contains 16 residues. The CDR3 is CASSLPLSGSLNEQFF.

The rearrangement joins TRBV21-1 to TRBJ1-6; no DNA is available, so the TRBD1 call from TCRdb remains unchecked. TRBV21-1 is marked as a pseudogene. This CDR3 contains 16 residues. CDR3 sequence reads: CASSTDQGAYNSPLHF.

The chain couples TRBV20-1 to TRBJ2-5; as DNA is missing, the TRBD2 call by TCRdb cannot be tested. Germline V gives CDR1 DFQATT, CDR2 SNEGSKA (reference sequence). The CDR3 has 15 residues. This chain's CDR3 is CSARDGRSQEETQYF.

The chain couples TRBV2 to TRBJ2-3; absent DNA, TCRdb's TRBD2 call cannot be checked. Looked up from germline, CDR1 is SNHLY and CDR2 is FYNNEI. The CDR3 sequence is 14 residues long. The CDR3 is CASSGTSFTDTQYF. Using reference TRBV2 and TRBJ2-3 for the parts outside the CDR3, the full variable domain is EPEVTQTPSHQVTQMGQEVILRCVPISNHLYFYWYRQILGQKVEFLVSFYNNEISEKSEIFDDQFSVERPDGSNFTLKIRSTKLEDSAMYFCASSGTSFTDTQYFGPGTRLTVL.

The CDR3 reads CASRIGTSAYNEQFF. The chain recombines TRBV2 with TRBJ2-1; TCRdb's D gene call, TRBD2, goes unchecked for lack of DNA. CDR3 length equals 15 residues. Germline values: CDR1 SNHLY, CDR2 FYNNEI. Drawing the rest from reference TRBV2 and TRBJ2-1, the complete variable domain is EPEVTQTPSHQVTQMGQEVILRCVPISNHLYFYWYRQILGQKVEFLVSFYNNEISEKSEIFDDQFSVERPDGSNFTLKIRSTKLEDSAMYFCASRIGTSAYNEQFFGPGTRLTVL.

By frequency, this clonotype is medium-sized (0.01 to 0.1%). The V call is TRBV20-1, the J call TRBJ2-7; TCRdb selects TRBD1, and the lack of DNA leaves this call unchecked. CDR1 and CDR2 from the germline V gene are DFQATT and SNEGSKA (reference sequence). The CDR3 runs to 14 residues. The CDR3 here is CSANPGTVSYEQYF.

V usage is TRBV20-1 and J usage is TRBJ2-6; the TCRdb D gene call, TRBD1, has no DNA to confirm it. CDR1 is DFQATT, CDR2 SNEGSKA, per germline (reference sequence). The CDR3 runs to 16 residues. The CDR3 reads CSASWGELSGANVLTF.

This chain connects TRBV27 to TRBJ2-7; TCRdb picks TRBD2, but there is no DNA to check that call. Germline loops: CDR1 MNHEY, CDR2 SMNVEV (reference sequence). This CDR3 spans 15 amino acids. CDR3 sequence reads: CASSDSGGPTHEQYF.

The chain joins TRBV29-1 to TRBJ2-3. The CDR3 is 15 amino acids. The germline gives CDR1 SQVTM, CDR2 ANQGSEA. The CDR3 sequence is CSVEDWQESTDTQYF.

This chain connects TRBV13 to TRBJ1-2. Germline CDR1 reads PRHDT; CDR2 reads FYEKMQ (reference sequence). This CDR3 spans 14 amino acids. CDR3: CASSQQGPPPGYTF.

The chain links TRBV9 to TRBJ1-2; the D gene TCRdb calls, TRBD1, cannot be checked with no DNA. The CDR3 has 14 amino acids. Germline V gives CDR1 SGDLS, CDR2 YYNGEE. CDR3 protein: CASSAVGDRPFYTF. The full variable domain, completed using reference TRBV9 and TRBJ1-2, is DSGVTQTPKHLITATGQRVTLRCSPRSGDLSVYWYQQSLDQGLQFLIQYYNGEERAKGNILERFSAQQFPDLHSELNLSSLELGDSALYFCASSAVGDRPFYTFGSGTRLTVV.

The chain links TRBV7-8 to TRBJ2-3; the TRBD2 assignment by TCRdb is unverifiable without DNA. The CDR3 runs 13 residues. The germline V gene has CDR1 SGHVS and CDR2 FQNEAQ. The CDR3 sequence: CASSLGGISTQYF.

V usage is TRBV7-9 and J usage is TRBJ2-1. This CDR3 comprises 13 residues. Germline values: CDR1 SEHNR, CDR2 FQNEAQ (reference sequence). The CDR3 here is CASSLDRYNEQFF.

The chain is built from TRBV5-1 and TRBJ1-2; the TRBD1 assignment by TCRdb is unverifiable without DNA. The CDR3 contains 16 residues. The V gene's germline CDR1 is SGHRS and CDR2 YFSETQ. CDR3 sequence: CASSLAPTGLAYGYTF. The variable domain in full, completed from reference TRBV5-1 and TRBJ1-2, reads KAGVTQTPRYLIKTRGQQVTLSCSPISGHRSVSWYQQTPGQGLQFLFEYFSETQRNKGNFPGRFSGRQFSNSRSEMNVSTLELGDSALYLCASSLAPTGLAYGYTFGSGTRLTVV.

The chain is built from TRBV20-1 and TRBJ2-5; TCRdb picks TRBD2, but there is no DNA to check that call. The CDR3 length is 13 residues. CDR1 and CDR2 (germline): DFQATT, SNEGSKA (reference sequence). This chain's CDR3 is CSAVAGGRETQYF.

The chain couples TRBV5-1 to TRBJ2-7; the D call of TRBD1 rests on TCRdb alone, since no DNA is present to check it. CDR1 is SGHRS, CDR2 YFSETQ, per germline. The CDR3 length is 13 residues. The CDR3 is CASSGITGAEQYF.

This chain joins TRBV3-1 and TRBJ1-1. Germline values: CDR1 LGHDT, CDR2 YNNKEL (reference sequence). This CDR3 is built from 14 residues. This CDR3 reads CASSQSGLNTEAFF.

The chain combines TRBV7-7 with TRBJ2-3; TCRdb indicates TRBD1, and absent DNA this call remains unverified. The CDR3 spans 15 residues. Germline V gene data show CDR1 as SSHAT and CDR2 as FNYEAQ (reference sequence). The CDR3 spells CASSSGTGFADTQYF.